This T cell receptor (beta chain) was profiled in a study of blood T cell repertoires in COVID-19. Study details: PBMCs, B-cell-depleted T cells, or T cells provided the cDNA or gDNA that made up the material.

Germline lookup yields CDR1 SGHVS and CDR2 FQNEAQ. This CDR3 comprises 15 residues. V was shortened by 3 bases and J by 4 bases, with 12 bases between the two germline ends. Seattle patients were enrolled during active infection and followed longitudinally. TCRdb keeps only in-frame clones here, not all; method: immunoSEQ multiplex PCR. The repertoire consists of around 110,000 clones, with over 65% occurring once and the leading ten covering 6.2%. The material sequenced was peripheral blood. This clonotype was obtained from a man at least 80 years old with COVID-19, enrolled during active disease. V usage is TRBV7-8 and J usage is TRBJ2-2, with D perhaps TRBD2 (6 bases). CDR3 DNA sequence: TGTGCCAGCAGCTTCCGGGAGACGGTCACCGGGGAGCTGTTTTTT. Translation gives CASSFRETVTGELFF.